Presented here are 25 T cell receptor beta chains from one specimen sequenced in a study of blood T cell repertoires in COVID-19. The data were produced by immunoSEQ multiplex PCR, yet TCRdb's version contains in-frame clones alone and is incomplete. In the table there are 76,000 or so clones, 86% of which are singletons. The source material was peripheral blood. All receptors derive from a man at least 80 years old in a cohort sampled during active COVID-19.

This chain uses TRBV2 with TRBJ2-2, with D possibly matching TRBD2 (5 bases). Trimming took off 7 bases at V and 4 bases at J, with 10 bases between the two ends. This CDR3 spans 13 amino acids. Germline V CDR1 and CDR2: SNHLY, FYNNEI. CDR3 sequence (DNA): TGTGCCAGCACCCCCGAGGGCACCGGGGAGCTGTTTTTT. It codes for CASTPEGTGELFF. Full variable domain (rest looked up from reference TRBV2 and TRBJ2-2): EPEVTQTPSHQVTQMGQEVILRCVPISNHLYFYWYRQILGQKVEFLVSFYNNEISEKSEIFDDQFSVERPDGSNFTLKIRSTKLEDSAMYFCASTPEGTGELFFGEGSRLTVL.

The chain joins TRBV6-2 or TRBV6-3 to TRBJ1-5; no reliable D call. Germline assignment: CDR1 MNHEY and CDR2 SVGEGT. The CDR3 sequence is 16 residues long. V lost 6 bases and J 2 bases, leaving 17 bases between the germline ends. CDR3 region: CASSLSEGWGNQPQHF. CDR3 nucleotides: TGTGCCAGCAGCCTTTCGGAGGGTTGGGGCAATCAGCCCCAGCATTTT.

This clone appeared a single time. The CDR3 coding sequence is TGTGCCAGCAGCTTAGGCCTGGGGGGTACCTATGGCTACACCTTC. Its translation is CASSLGLGGTYGYTF. V gene TRBV7-2 combines with J gene TRBJ1-2; D may be TRBD1 (5 bases). Germline V lookup: CDR1 SGHTA, CDR2 FQGNSA. V was pared by 1 base and J by 4 bases, with 13 bases between. The CDR3 sequence is 15 residues long.

V and J are TRBV18 and TRBJ2-3; D is unclear. The CDR3 totals 16 residues. Germline CDR1 and CDR2: KGHSH and LQKENI. Deletions cut 5 bases from V and 0 bases from J, with 15 bases between. CDR3 nucleotide sequence: TGTGCCAGCTCATCCTCGACACCATCTAGCACAGATACGCAGTATTTT. Protein product: CASSSSTPSSTDTQYF.

V is TRBV2 and J is TRBJ1-5; D unclear. Trimming removed 6 bases at V and 1 base at J, with 13 bases between. CDR3 length equals 15 residues. Germline CDR1 and CDR2: SNHLY and FYNNEI. In nucleotides, the CDR3 is TGTGCCAGCAGCGGGAGTAGGGCAAGCAATCAGCCCCAGCATTTT. Translation: CASSGSRASNQPQHF. Looking up the rest from reference TRBV2 and TRBJ1-5 gives the full variable domain: EPEVTQTPSHQVTQMGQEVILRCVPISNHLYFYWYRQILGQKVEFLVSFYNNEISEKSEIFDDQFSVERPDGSNFTLKIRSTKLEDSAMYFCASSGSRASNQPQHFGDGTRLSIL.

The rearrangement links TRBV6-5 to TRBJ1-1; D not resolved. The length of the CDR3 is 12 residues. V dropped 10 bases and J dropped 1 base, with 10 bases sitting between them. CDR1 is MNHEY, CDR2 SVGAGI, per germline. The CDR3 sequence is CATVPRNTEAFF. The CDR3, as DNA: TGTGCCACTGTCCCCCGGAACACTGAAGCTTTCTTT.

The genes are TRBV7-2 and TRBJ1-5, with D perhaps TRBD1 (6 bases). Per germline, CDR1 SGHTA and CDR2 FQGNSA. This CDR3 region has 13 residues. Trimming took 6 bases from V and 3 from J, leaving 9 bases between them. The DNA of the CDR3 is TGTGCCAGCAGTAGGGGGATCAATCAGCCCCAGCATTTT. Amino acids: CASSRGINQPQHF.

The chain uses TRBV18 and TRBJ2-7; 7 bases fit TRBD1. With 6 bases clipped from V and 3 bases from J, the junction kept 5 bases outside the gene matches. The germline V gene has CDR1 KGHSH and CDR2 LQKENI. The CDR3 runs to 13 residues. CDR3 protein: CASSRQGRYEQYF. In DNA, the CDR3 is TGTGCCAGCTCCAGACAGGGTCGCTACGAGCAGTACTTC. Using reference TRBV18 and TRBJ2-7 for the parts outside the CDR3, the full variable domain is NAGVMQNPRHLVRRRGQEARLRCSPMKGHSHVYWYRQLPEEGLKFMVYLQKENIIDESGMPKERFSAEFPKEGPSILRIQQVVRGDSAAYFCASSRQGRYEQYFGPGTRLTVT.

This clone was picked up a small number of times. The chain recombines TRBV4-1 with TRBJ2-1; D perhaps matches TRBD2 (6 bases). Trimming took 1 base from V and 4 from J, leaving 8 bases between them. This CDR3 is built from 14 residues. Germline V CDR1 and CDR2: MGHRA, YSYEKL. CDR3 coding DNA: TGCGCCAGCAGCCAAGGGGGACTGTACAATGAGCAGTTCTTC. Its protein product is CASSQGGLYNEQFF.

V gene TRBV3-1 (or the pseudogene TRBV3-2) combines with J gene TRBJ2-3, with D possibly being TRBD1 (5 bases). This CDR3 comprises 14 residues. Per germline, CDR1 LGHDT and CDR2 YNNKEL (reference sequence). The ends were cut back, 1 base at V and 6 bases at J, with 11 bases in the middle. In DNA form, the CDR3 reads TGTGCCAGCAGCCAAGGGGGCGTTTGGGATACGCAGTATTTT. Residues: CASSQGGVWDTQYF.

The J gene is TRBJ1-1, the V gene TRBV11-3; 10 bases fit TRBD1. The CDR3 totals 15 residues. Germline values: CDR1 SGHNT, CDR2 YENEEA. The V gene end was trimmed by 3 bases and the J gene end by 0 bases; junction bases not matched to a gene: 1. The CDR3 DNA follows: TGTGCCAGCAGCTTGACAGGGGGCGTGAACACTGAAGCTTTCTTT. Its protein is CASSLTGGVNTEAFF.

The V and J genes are TRBV7-7 and TRBJ2-5; 7 positions match TRBD2. V shed 3 bases and J 4 bases; nucleotides not matched to a gene: 11. There are 16 residues in the CDR3. CDR1 is SSHAT, CDR2 FNYEAQ, per germline (reference sequence). Here the CDR3 DNA reads TGTGCCAGCAGCTTTGGAGCGGGGAAGGTCGGAGAGACCCAGTACTTC. This codes for CASSFGAGKVGETQYF.

This chain connects TRBV19 to TRBJ2-3; 7 bases line up with TRBD1. The germline V gene encodes CDR1 LNHDA and CDR2 SQIVND (reference sequence). The CDR3 runs to 16 residues. The V and J ends lost 5 bases and 3 bases, in that order; junction bases with no gene match: 11. The CDR3 DNA reads as TGTGCCAGTAGTCGGACAGGACGAGATAGGACAGATACGCAGTATTTT. This encodes CASSRTGRDRTDTQYF.

The chain combines TRBV7-4 with TRBJ2-2; D not certain. V was pared by 5 bases and J by 4 bases, with 14 bases between. CDR1 and CDR2 from the germline V gene are SGHVT and SQSDAQ. CDR3 size: 15 residues. Written as DNA, the CDR3 is TGTGCCAGCAGCCTTGACTGGATTGTCACCGGGGAGCTGTTTTTT. Translated, it gives CASSLDWIVTGELFF.

To note about this clone: A junction end diverges from the germline sequence, so it may reflect a read error. This chain links TRBV7-2 with TRBJ2-7; D possibly corresponds to TRBD1 (5 bases). In germline, CDR1 is SGHTA, CDR2 FQGNSA. The CDR3 loop spans 15 amino acids. The CDR3 DNA follows: TGTGCCAGCAGCTTAGAACGGGTGCAGGGCTTAGGAGTTGATTTC. It encodes CASSLERVQGLGVDF.

This chain links TRBV13 with TRBJ2-7, with 8 positions matching TRBD1. The trim removed 2 bases at V and 6 bases at J, leaving 12 bases unmatched. Germline CDR1 reads PRHDT; CDR2 reads FYEKMQ (reference sequence). There are 16 residues in the CDR3. The CDR3 DNA follows: TGTGCCAGCAGCTTAAGAAGGACAGGGAGGTTCGGCGAGCAGTACTTC. Encoded protein: CASSLRRTGRFGEQYF.

The chain recombines TRBV24-1 with TRBJ1-4; the D gene is possibly TRBD1 (6 bases). V was clipped by 4 bases and J by 6 bases, with 11 bases between them. Germline loops: CDR1 KGHDR, CDR2 SFDVKD. The CDR3 has 14 amino acids. CDR3 protein: CATSEAGVHEKLFF. Written as DNA, the CDR3 is TGTGCCACCAGTGAAGCAGGGGTACATGAAAAACTGTTTTTT.

The CDR3 protein is CASSISWDSMETQYF. The CDR3 DNA follows: TGTGCCAGTAGTATTTCCTGGGACAGTATGGAGACCCAGTACTTC. The chain links TRBV19 to TRBJ2-5; TRBD1 agrees at 7 bases. V was pared by 3 bases and J by 5 bases, with 9 bases of the junction left unmatched. Looked up from germline, CDR1 is LNHDA and CDR2 is SQIVND (reference sequence). This CDR3 has 15 residues.

The V call is TRBV9, the J call TRBJ1-3; D perhaps matches TRBD1 (5 bases). The CDR3 is made up of 15 amino acids. Trimming took off 0 bases at V and 1 base at J, with 8 bases between the two ends. Looked up from germline, CDR1 is SGDLS and CDR2 is YYNGEE. This CDR3 is CASSVGTKSGNTIYF. The CDR3, as DNA: TGTGCCAGCAGCGTAGGGACAAAGTCTGGAAACACCATATATTTT.

This chain links TRBV7-2 with TRBJ1-6; TRBD1 aligns across 9 bases. The V gene's germline CDR1 is SGHTA and CDR2 FQGNSA. The CDR3 is 15 residues long. V gave up 5 bases and J gave up 7 bases; unmatched junction bases: 6. The CDR3: CASSPSGTGNSPLHF. The CDR3 nucleotides are TGTGCCAGCAGCCCATCGGGGACAGGGAATTCACCCCTCCACTTT.

The chain employs TRBV21-1 and TRBJ2-1; TRBD2 is taken as the D call from the table, unchecked against the DNA. TRBV21-1 is shown as a pseudogene. The CDR3 length is 17 residues. The CDR3 DNA reads as TGTGCCAGCAGGCGGGGTAGCGGGGAGGGGCACTACAATGAGCAGTTCTTC. It specifies CASRRGSGEGHYNEQFF.

The chain carries TRBV5-5 and TRBJ2-7; 9 nucleotides line up with TRBD1. Germline V lookup: CDR1 SGHKS, CDR2 YYEKEE (reference sequence). V shed 0 bases and J 1 base; nucleotides not matched to a gene: 5. The CDR3 is made up of 16 amino acids. The CDR3 bases are TGTGCCAGCAGCTTGGCCATCGGGACAGGGTCCTACGAGCAGTACGTC. Translated: CASSLAIGTGSYEQYV.

This chain links TRBV5-8 with TRBJ2-3; 7 bases agree with TRBD2. Germline V CDR1 and CDR2: SGHTS, YDEGEE. This CDR3 region has 15 residues. The V gene end was trimmed by 0 bases and the J gene end by 5 bases; junction bases not matched to a gene: 6. CDR3 coding DNA: TGTGCCAGCAGCTTGGGCGCGGGGGTCGGAGATACGCAGTATTTT. Its translation: CASSLGAGVGDTQYF.

This clone appeared a few times. This chain uses TRBV18 with TRBJ2-3; D is perhaps TRBD1 (5 bases). CDR1 is KGHSH, CDR2 LQKENI, per germline. The V end was cut by 2 bases, the J end by 4 bases, with 10 bases between. The CDR3 has 14 amino acids. CDR3 sequence: CASSPAGSPDTQYF. As DNA, the CDR3 is TGTGCCAGCTCACCAGCAGGGTCCCCAGATACGCAGTATTTT.

CDR3 sequence (DNA): TGTGCCACTGTAGCGGGGGGGGCCCCCTACAATGAGCAGTTCTTC. Amino acids: CATVAGGAPYNEQFF. The rearrangement joins TRBV2 to TRBJ2-1; 11 bases map to TRBD2. The CDR3 consists of 15 residues. V gave up 10 bases and J gave up 2 bases; unmatched junction bases: 7. Germline CDR1 and CDR2: SNHLY and FYNNEI.